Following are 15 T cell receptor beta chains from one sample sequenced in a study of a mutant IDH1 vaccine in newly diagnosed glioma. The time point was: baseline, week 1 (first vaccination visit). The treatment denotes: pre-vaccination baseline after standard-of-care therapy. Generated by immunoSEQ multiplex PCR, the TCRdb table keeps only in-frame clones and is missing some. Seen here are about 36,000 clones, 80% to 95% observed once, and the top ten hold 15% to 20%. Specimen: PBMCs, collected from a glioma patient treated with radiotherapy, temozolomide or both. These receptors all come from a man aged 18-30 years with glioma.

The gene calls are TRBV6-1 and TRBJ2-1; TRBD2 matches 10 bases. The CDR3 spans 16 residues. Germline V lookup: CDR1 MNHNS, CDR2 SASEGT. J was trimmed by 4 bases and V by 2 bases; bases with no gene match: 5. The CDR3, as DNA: TGTGCCAGCAGTGAATTAGCGGGAGGTACTTACAATGAGCAGTTCTTC. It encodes CASSELAGGTYNEQFF.

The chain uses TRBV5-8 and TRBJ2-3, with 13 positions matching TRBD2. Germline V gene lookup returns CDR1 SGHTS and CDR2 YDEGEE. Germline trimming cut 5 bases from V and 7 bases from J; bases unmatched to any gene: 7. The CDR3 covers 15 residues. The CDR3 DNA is TGTGCCAGCAGTTTTCCGGGACTAGCGGGAAATACGCAGTATTTT. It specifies CASSFPGLAGNTQYF.

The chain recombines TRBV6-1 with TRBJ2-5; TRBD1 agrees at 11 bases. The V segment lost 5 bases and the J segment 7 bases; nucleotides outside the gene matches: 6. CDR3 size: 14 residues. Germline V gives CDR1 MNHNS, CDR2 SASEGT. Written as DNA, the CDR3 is TGTGCCAGCAGTTTGGACAGGGGGCGGGTGACCCAGTACTTC. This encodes CASSLDRGRVTQYF.

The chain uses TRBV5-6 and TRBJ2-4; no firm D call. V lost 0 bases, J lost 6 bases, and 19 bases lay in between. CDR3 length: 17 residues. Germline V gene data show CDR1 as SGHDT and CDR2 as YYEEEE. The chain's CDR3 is CASSLEKRGPLLNIQYF. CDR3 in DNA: TGTGCCAGCAGCTTGGAAAAAAGAGGACCCCTGTTAAACATTCAGTACTTC.

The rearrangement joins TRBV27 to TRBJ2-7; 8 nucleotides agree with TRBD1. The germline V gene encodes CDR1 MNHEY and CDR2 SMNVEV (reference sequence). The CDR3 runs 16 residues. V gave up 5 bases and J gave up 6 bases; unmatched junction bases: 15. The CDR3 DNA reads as TGTGCCAGCAGTCTTACTCCCAGGGGGCTAGTAGCCGAGCAGTACTTC. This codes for CASSLTPRGLVAEQYF.

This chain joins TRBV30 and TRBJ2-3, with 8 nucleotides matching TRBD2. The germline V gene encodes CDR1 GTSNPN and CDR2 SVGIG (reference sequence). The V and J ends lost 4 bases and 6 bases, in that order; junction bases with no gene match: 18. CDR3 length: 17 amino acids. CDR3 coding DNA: TGTGCCTGGACTGGGCCCTCCGGCGGGAGGCCCTTCGATACGCAGTATTTT. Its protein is CAWTGPSGGRPFDTQYF. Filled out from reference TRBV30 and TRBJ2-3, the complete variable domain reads SQTIHQWPATLVQPVGSPLSLECTVEGTSNPNLYWYRQAAGRGLQLLFYSVGIGQISSEVPQNLSASRPQDRQFILSSKKLLLSDSGFYLCAWTGPSGGRPFDTQYFGPGTRLTVL.

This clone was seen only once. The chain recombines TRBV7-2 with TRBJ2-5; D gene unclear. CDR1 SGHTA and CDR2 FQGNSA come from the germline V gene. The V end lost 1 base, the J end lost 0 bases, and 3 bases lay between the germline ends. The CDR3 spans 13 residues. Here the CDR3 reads CASSLVNQETQYF. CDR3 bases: TGTGCCAGCAGCTTAGTGAACCAAGAGACCCAGTACTTC.

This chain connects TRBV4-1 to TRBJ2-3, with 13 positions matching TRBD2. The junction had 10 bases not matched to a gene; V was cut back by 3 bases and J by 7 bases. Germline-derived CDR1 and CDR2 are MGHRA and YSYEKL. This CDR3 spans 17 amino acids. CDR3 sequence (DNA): TGCGCCAGCAGCCAGACCAGGACTAGCGGGAGCGGTTATACGCAGTATTTT. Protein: CASSQTRTSGSGYTQYF.

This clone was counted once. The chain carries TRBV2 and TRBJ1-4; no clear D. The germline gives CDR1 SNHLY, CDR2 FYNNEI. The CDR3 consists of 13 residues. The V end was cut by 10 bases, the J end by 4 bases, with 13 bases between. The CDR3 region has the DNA TGTGCCACCATCCTTAGAAATAATGAAAAACTGTTTTTT. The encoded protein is CATILRNNEKLFF.

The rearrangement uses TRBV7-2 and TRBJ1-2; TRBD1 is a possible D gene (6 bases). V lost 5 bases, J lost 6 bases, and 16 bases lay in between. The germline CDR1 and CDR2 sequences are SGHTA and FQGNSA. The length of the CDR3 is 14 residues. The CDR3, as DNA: TGTGCCAGCAGCACCACCGCGGGACAAAATGGCTACACCTTC. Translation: CASSTTAGQNGYTF.

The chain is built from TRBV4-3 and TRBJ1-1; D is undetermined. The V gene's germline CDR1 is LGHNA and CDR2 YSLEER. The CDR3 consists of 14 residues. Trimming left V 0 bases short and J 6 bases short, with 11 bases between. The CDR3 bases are TGCGCCAGCAGCCAAGAAAAGCGGATGCCTGAAGCTTTCTTT. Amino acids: CASSQEKRMPEAFF.

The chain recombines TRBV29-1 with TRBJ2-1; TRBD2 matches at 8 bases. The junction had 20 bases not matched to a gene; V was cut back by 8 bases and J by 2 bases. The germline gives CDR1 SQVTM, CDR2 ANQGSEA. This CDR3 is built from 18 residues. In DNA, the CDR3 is TGCAGCTTCCTGGGGGGGAGCGCTAGCGGGCCCACCTACAATGAGCAGTTCTTC. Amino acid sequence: CSFLGGSASGPTYNEQFF.

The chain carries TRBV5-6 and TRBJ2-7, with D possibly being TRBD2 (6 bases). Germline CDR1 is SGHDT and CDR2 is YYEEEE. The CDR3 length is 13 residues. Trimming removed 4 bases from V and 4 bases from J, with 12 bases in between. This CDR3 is CASSGGTSYEQYF. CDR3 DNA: TGTGCCAGCAGCGGAGGGACTTCTTACGAGCAGTACTTC.

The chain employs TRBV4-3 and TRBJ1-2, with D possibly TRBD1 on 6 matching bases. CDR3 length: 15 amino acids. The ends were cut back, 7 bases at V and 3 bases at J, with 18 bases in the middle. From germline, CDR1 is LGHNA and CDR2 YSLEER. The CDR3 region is CASTPDRRAYYGYTF. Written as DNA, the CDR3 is TGCGCCAGCACTCCAGACAGGCGGGCCTACTATGGCTACACCTTC.

The CDR3 sequence is CATGQDVNTEAFF. In DNA, the CDR3 is TGTGCCACAGGACAGGATGTGAACACTGAAGCTTTCTTT. The gene calls are TRBV2 and TRBJ1-1, with 7 bases identical to TRBD1. The CDR3 is made up of 13 amino acids. Trimming took 10 bases from V and 0 from J; bases not matched to a gene: 5. CDR1 and CDR2 (germline): SNHLY, FYNNEI. Full variable domain (missing parts from reference TRBV2 and TRBJ1-1): EPEVTQTPSHQVTQMGQEVILRCVPISNHLYFYWYRQILGQKVEFLVSFYNNEISEKSEIFDDQFSVERPDGSNFTLKIRSTKLEDSAMYFCATGQDVNTEAFFGQGTRLTVV.